The clone carrying this TCR beta chain was observed many times. Its antigen is as yet unknown. Unique molecular identifiers were present on cDNA, and template switching added a universal primer site. TCRdb re-analysed the 5' RACE reads in MiXCR, keeping a single row per CDR3 protein. Found here are 450,000 or so distinct CDR3 sequences, around 14% of them singletons; the top ten hold 0.52%. This record comes from a study of identical twins. General study results and limits: The conclusions drew on cross-sectional statistical analysis instead of tracking the same donors.

The V gene lost 6 bases and the J gene lost 1 base, with 7 bases spanning the gap. The CDR3 runs 13 residues. The data were also submitted as part of a second study, on yellow fever vaccine responses in identical twins.

This sequence was found in a young woman in good health. The sample taken for sequencing was CD4+ T cells sorted from blood. This chain uses TRBV12-3 or TRBV12-4 with TRBJ2-4; D unclear. As DNA, the CDR3 is TGTGCCAGCAGCCCTATGGCCAAAAACATTCAGTACTTC. Encoded protein: CASSPMAKNIQYF.